These T cell receptor beta chains were read from a single sample in a study of T cells in Graves' hyperthyroidism and ophthalmopathy. TCRdb passed the multiplex PCR reads through MiXCR, listing each CDR3 protein once. This sample carries about 740,000 distinct CDR3 sequences, around 13% of them seen once, and the ten largest clones take more than 8.5%. The sample comprised blood. These receptor sequences come from a woman between 18 and 30 years old with Graves' hyperthyroidism. Each CDR3 is given without its conserved first and last residue. The order of the fields is V gene, CDR3 protein.

>TRBV9
ASSGYWGDTGELF
>TRBV7-2
ASSFKGGNEQY
>TRBV20-1
SARDPGRNQETQY
>TRBV5-4
ASRAGSAGIGYNEQF
>TRBV5-1
ASSLELRTADTQY
>TRBV4-1
ASSQDLRQGLNTEAF
>TRBV2
ASKLGTGGDEQY
>TRBV20-1
SARRGPSQETQY
>TRBV12-3/TRBV12-4
ASSVTRLALDEQY
>TRBV30
AWSEDFYEQY
>TRBV11-2
ASSQTPPGQY
>TRBV30
AWKYTGRETQY
>TRBV6-5
ASSYSIGGNIQY
>TRBV29-1
SVEPSPGQGTGAEAF
>TRBV11-1
ASSFGETDTQY
>TRBV3-1
ASSPNGLADTDTQY